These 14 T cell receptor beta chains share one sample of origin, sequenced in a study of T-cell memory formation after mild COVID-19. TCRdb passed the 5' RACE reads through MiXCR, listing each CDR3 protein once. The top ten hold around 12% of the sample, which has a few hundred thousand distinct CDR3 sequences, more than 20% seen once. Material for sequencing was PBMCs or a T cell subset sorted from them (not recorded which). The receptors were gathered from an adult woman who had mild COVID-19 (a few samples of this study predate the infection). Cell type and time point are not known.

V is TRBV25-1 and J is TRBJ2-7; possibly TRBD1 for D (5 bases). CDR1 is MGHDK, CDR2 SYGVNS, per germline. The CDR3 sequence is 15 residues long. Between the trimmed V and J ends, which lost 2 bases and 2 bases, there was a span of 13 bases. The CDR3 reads CASSEVGGRAYEQYF. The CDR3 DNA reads TGTGCCAGCAGTGAAGTGGGTGGCAGGGCCTACGAGCAGTACTTC.

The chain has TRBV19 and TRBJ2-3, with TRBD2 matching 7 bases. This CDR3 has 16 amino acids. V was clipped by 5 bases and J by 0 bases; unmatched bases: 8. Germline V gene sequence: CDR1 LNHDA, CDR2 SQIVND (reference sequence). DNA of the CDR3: TGTGCCAGTAGTGTTCCGGGAGGTCCCAGCACAGATACGCAGTATTTT. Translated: CASSVPGGPSTDTQYF.

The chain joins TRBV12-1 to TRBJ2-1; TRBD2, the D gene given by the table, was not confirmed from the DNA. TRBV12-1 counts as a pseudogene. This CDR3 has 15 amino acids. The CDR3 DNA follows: TGTGCCAGCAGCTTGAGGGACTCTACCTACAATGAGCAGTTCTTC. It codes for CASSLRDSTYNEQFF.

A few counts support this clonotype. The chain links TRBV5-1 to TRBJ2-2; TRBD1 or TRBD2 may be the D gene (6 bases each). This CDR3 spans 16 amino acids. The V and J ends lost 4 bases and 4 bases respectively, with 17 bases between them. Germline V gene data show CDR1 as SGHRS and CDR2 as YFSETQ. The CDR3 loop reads CASSPLGGLSTGELFF. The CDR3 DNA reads TGCGCCAGCAGCCCCCTGGGGGGCCTTAGCACCGGGGAGCTGTTTTTT.

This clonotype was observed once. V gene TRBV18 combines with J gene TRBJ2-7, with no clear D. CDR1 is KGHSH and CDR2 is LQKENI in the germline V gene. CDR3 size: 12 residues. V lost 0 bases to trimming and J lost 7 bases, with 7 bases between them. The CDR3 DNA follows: TGTGCCAGCTCACCACCGGGGTGGGAGCAGTACTTC. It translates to CASSPPGWEQYF.

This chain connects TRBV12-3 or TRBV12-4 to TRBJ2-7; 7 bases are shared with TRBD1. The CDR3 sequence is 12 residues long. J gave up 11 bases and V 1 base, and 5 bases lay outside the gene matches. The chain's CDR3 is CASSLVRDRKYF. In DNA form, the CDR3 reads TGTGCCAGCAGTTTAGTAAGGGACAGAAAGTACTTC.

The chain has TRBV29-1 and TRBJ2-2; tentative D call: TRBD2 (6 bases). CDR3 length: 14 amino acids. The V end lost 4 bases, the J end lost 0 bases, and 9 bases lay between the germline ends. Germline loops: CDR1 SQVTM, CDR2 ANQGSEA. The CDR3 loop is CSVAEGSNTGELFF. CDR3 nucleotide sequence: TGCAGCGTTGCGGAGGGATCGAACACCGGGGAGCTGTTTTTT.

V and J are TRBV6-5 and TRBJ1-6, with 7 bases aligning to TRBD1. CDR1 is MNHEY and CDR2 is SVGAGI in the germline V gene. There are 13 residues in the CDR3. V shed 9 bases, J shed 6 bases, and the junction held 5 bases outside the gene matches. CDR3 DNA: TGTGCCAGTAAACAGGGGATTAATTCACCCCTCCACTTT. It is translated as CASKQGINSPLHF.

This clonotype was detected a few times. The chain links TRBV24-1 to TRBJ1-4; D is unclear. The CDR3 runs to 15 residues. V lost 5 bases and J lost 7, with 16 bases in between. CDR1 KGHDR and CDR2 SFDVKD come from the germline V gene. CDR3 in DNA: TGTGCCACCAGTGCAGCAGGCGGAGATCGTGAAAAACTGTTTTTT. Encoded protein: CATSAAGGDREKLFF.

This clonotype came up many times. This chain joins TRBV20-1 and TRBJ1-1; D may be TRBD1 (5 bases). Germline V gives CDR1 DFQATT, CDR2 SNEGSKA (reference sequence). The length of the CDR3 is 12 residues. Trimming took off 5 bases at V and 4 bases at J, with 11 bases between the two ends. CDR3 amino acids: CSASGTPTEAFF. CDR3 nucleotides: TGCAGTGCTTCGGGGACCCCCACTGAAGCTTTCTTT.

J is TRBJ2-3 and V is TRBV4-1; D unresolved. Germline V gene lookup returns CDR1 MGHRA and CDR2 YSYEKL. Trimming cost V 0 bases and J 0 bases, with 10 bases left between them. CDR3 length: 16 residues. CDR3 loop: CASSQEGYPSTDTQYF. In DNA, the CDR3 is TGCGCCAGCAGCCAAGAGGGATACCCTAGCACAGATACGCAGTATTTT.

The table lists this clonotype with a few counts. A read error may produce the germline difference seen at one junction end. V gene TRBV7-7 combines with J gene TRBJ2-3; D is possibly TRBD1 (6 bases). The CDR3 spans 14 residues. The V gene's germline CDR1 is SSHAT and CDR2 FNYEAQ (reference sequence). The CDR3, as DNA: TGTGCTAGCAGCCAGACAGGCCACACAGATACGCAGTATTTT. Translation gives CASSQTGHTDTQYF.

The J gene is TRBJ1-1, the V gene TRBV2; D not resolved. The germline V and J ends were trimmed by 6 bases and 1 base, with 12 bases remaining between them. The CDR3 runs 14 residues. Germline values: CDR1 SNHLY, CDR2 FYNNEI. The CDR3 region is CASSWGWRNTEAFF. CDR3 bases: TGTGCCAGCAGCTGGGGTTGGAGGAACACTGAAGCTTTCTTT.

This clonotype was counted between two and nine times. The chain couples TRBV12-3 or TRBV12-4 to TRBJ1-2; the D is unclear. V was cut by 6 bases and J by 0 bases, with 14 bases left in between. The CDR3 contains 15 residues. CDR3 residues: CASSPLLGANYGYTF. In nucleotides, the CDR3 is TGTGCCAGCAGCCCCCTCTTGGGAGCTAACTATGGCTACACCTTC.